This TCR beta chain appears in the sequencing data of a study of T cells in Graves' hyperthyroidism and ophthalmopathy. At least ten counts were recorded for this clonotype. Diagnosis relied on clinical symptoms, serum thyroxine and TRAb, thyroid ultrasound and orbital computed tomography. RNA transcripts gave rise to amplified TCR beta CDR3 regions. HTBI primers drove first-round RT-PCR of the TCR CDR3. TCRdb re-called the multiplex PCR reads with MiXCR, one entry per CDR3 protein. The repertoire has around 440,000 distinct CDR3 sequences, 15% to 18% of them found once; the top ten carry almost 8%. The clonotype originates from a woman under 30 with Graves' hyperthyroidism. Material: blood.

DNA of the CDR3: TGTGCCAGCAGTTATACAGGGGGAGGCACAGATACGCAGTATTTT. Translating gives CASSYTGGGTDTQYF. The V and J genes are TRBV12-3 or TRBV12-4 and TRBJ2-3, with 8 bases matching TRBD1. This CDR3 region has 15 residues. V shed 4 bases, J shed 1 base, and the junction held 4 bases outside the gene matches.